These 19 T cell receptor beta chains were all obtained from the same sample, sequenced in a study of metastatic and nonmetastatic thyroid tumors. TCRdb re-called the PCR reads via MiXCR. The sample contains about 50,000 clones, around 20% of which appear only once. All patients were treatment-naive before thyroid surgery. Material for sequencing was blood. Source of these receptors: a female donor with papillary thyroid cancer or a benign thyroid nodule (not recorded which). Some clones in this sample may be carry-over from other donors' samples.

About this clone itself: A clone one base away is much larger, so this may be a read error. The chain has TRBV7-2 and TRBJ1-1; no firm D call. Germline-derived CDR1 and CDR2 are SGHTA and FQGNSA. V was trimmed by 8 bases and J by 6 bases, leaving 16 bases between them. This CDR3 region has 13 residues. CDR3 DNA: TGTGCCAGCGGAACTGGCTCCTCCTCTGAAGCTTTCTTT. Amino acid sequence: CASGTGSSSEAFF.

This clone was seen at least ten times. The sample carries other DNA sequences with the same CDR3. CDR3 protein: CASTNTGLGSTGELFF. For the CDR3, the DNA is TGTGCCAGCACCAATACGGGGTTGGGTAGCACCGGGGAGCTGTTTTTT. J is TRBJ2-2 and V is TRBV6-1, with D tentatively TRBD2 (5 bases). The CDR3 spans 16 residues. With 7 bases removed from V and 4 bases from J, the gap between germline ends came to 19 bases. The V gene's germline CDR1 is MNHNS and CDR2 SASEGT.

Of note for this clone: Possible read error: a much larger clone is one base away. This chain links TRBV6-1 with TRBJ2-7; 8 nucleotides line up with TRBD1. This CDR3 comprises 15 residues. The V gene's germline CDR1 is MNHNS and CDR2 SASEGT. The CDR3 nucleotides are TGTGCCAGCAGTGAAGTAGGGACAGGTCTTTACGAGCAGGACTTC. It encodes CASSEVGTGLYEQDF.

The sample holds many counts of this clone. The gene calls are TRBV5-1 and TRBJ2-5, with D tentatively TRBD2 (6 bases). The CDR3 is 14 residues long. The V end lost 1 base, the J end lost 2 bases, and 9 bases lay between the germline ends. CDR1 is SGHRS and CDR2 is YFSETQ in the germline V gene. CDR3 sequence reads: CASSLQTSQETQYF. The CDR3 DNA is TGCGCCAGCAGCTTGCAGACTAGTCAAGAGACCCAGTACTTC.

The chain carries TRBV19 and TRBJ1-1; D gene uncertain. V was cut by 6 bases and J by 0 bases, with 11 bases left in between. CDR3 length equals 14 residues. CDR1 and CDR2 from the germline V gene are LNHDA and SQIVND (reference sequence). The CDR3 nucleotides are TGTGCCAGTAGGGGAGGGTTTCTGAACACTGAAGCTTTCTTT. It codes for CASRGGFLNTEAFF.

This clone has a count of ten or more. The chain joins TRBV27 to TRBJ2-1, with D maybe TRBD1 (6 bases). From germline, CDR1 is MNHEY and CDR2 SMNVEV (reference sequence). The CDR3 is 14 residues long. The V end lost 1 base, the J end lost 6 bases, and 10 bases lay between the germline ends. The CDR3 sequence: CASSLLPGVNEQFF. The DNA of the CDR3 is TGTGCCAGCAGTTTATTGCCAGGGGTCAATGAGCAGTTCTTC.

This clone was seen repeatedly, ten times or more. Given a much more abundant clone one base away, this may be a read error. The CDR3 bases are TGTGCCAGCAGGCTAGCGCCCGAGGGGAATGGGCAGTTCTTC. It codes for CASRLAPEGNGQFF. The V and J genes are TRBV27 and TRBJ2-1, with D possibly being TRBD2 (6 bases). CDR3 length: 14 residues. The germline gives CDR1 MNHEY, CDR2 SMNVEV (reference sequence).

This clone is medium-sized in the sample. The chain has TRBV28 and TRBJ1-6; 7 bases are a match to TRBD1. The CDR3 spans 16 residues. The trim removed 2 bases at V and 6 bases at J, leaving 7 bases unmatched. CDR1 is MDHEN, CDR2 SYDVKM, per germline. The CDR3 loop is CASSLQGGLFNSPLHF. CDR3 DNA sequence: TGTGCCAGCAGTTTACAGGGGGGCCTGTTTAATTCACCCCTCCACTTT.

About this clone: The same CDR3 arises from other DNA sequences in this sample as well. This chain links TRBV6-1 with TRBJ2-2; D is undetermined. There are 15 residues in the CDR3. Trimming took 3 bases from V and 7 from J, leaving 15 bases between them. CDR1 MNHNS and CDR2 SASEGT come from the germline V gene. Here the CDR3 reads CASSEALPLGGELFF. As DNA, the CDR3 is TGTGCCAGCAGTGAGGCGCTTCCCCTTGGCGGGGAGCTGTTTTTT.

There are many counts of this clone. This chain joins TRBV5-1 and TRBJ1-1; D ambiguous. The V end was cut by 0 bases, the J end by 0 bases, with 9 bases between. Germline values: CDR1 SGHRS, CDR2 YFSETQ. This CDR3 is 15 amino acids long. CDR3 loop: CASSLAPDLNTEAFF. CDR3 bases: TGCGCCAGCAGCTTGGCCCCGGACTTGAACACTGAAGCTTTCTTT.

This clone was detected a few times. The rearrangement uses TRBV27 and TRBJ2-5, with TRBD2 matching over 7 bases. This CDR3 spans 15 amino acids. Germline CDR1 reads MNHEY; CDR2 reads SMNVEV (reference sequence). The junction had 12 bases not matched to a gene; V was cut back by 6 bases and J by 5 bases. The CDR3 region is CASRGGTHQGETQYF. The CDR3 DNA follows: TGTGCCAGCAGGGGGGGGACTCACCAAGGGGAGACCCAGTACTTC.

This clone was seen many times. This chain connects TRBV27 to TRBJ2-1; 11 positions match TRBD1. The CDR3 sequence is 16 residues long. Trimming at V came to 8 bases and at J to 6 bases, leaving 12 bases not matched to a gene. The germline CDR1 and CDR2 sequences are MNHEY and SMNVEV (reference sequence). CDR3 nucleotides: TGTGCCAGCTGCTTCCTCCGGGACAGGGGGACCAATGAGCAGTTCTTC. This encodes CASCFLRDRGTNEQFF.

This clone came up many times. The V call is TRBV3-1, the J call TRBJ2-2; D remains unclear. The V end was cut by 1 base, the J end by 5 bases, with 2 bases between. Per germline, CDR1 LGHDT and CDR2 YNNKEL (reference sequence). The CDR3 extends over 12 amino acids. The CDR3 DNA reads as TGTGCCAGCAGCCAAGTTACCGGGGAGCTGTTTTTT. Translating gives CASSQVTGELFF.

This clone has just a few counts. Compared with germline, one end of the junction differs, possibly owing to a read error. V is TRBV6-1 and J is TRBJ2-2; TRBD2 is a possible D gene (5 bases). The CDR3 totals 14 residues. The germline V gene encodes CDR1 MNHNS and CDR2 SASEGT. DNA for the CDR3: TGTGCCAGCATTCCAGCGGTAGACACCGGGGAACTGTTTTTT. Its translation is CASIPAVDTGELFF.

This clone turned up a few times. Other DNA variants within this sample encode the same CDR3. J is TRBJ1-2 and V is TRBV28; 7 bases map to TRBD1. The V gene's germline CDR1 is MDHEN and CDR2 SYDVKM. Unmatched junction bases numbered 16, after V lost 5 bases and J lost 4 bases. This CDR3 contains 17 residues. CDR3 sequence reads: CASSLGGTDGGIYGYTF. The CDR3 bases are TGTGCCAGCAGTCTAGGTGGGACAGATGGAGGCATCTATGGCTACACCTTC.

Many counts were recorded for this clone. The gene calls are TRBV11-2 and TRBJ1-1; D ambiguous. Germline CDR1 SGHAT, CDR2 FQNNGV. V gave up 0 bases and J gave up 11 bases, with 16 bases separating them. This CDR3 contains 14 residues. The CDR3 sequence is CASSLDLTPREAFF. The CDR3 bases are TGTGCCAGCAGCTTAGATTTAACTCCTAGAGAGGCTTTCTTT.

This clone was seen a handful of times. The V and J genes are TRBV6-1 and TRBJ1-6, with D possibly matching TRBD1 (5 bases). V lost 4 bases and J lost 10, with 20 bases in between. There are 16 residues in the CDR3. The germline V gene has CDR1 MNHNS and CDR2 SASEGT. The CDR3, as DNA: TGTGCCAGCAGTGGGGGGGGGAACAGTTGTGAATCACCCCTCCACTTT. This gives the protein CASSGGGNSCESPLHF.

As concerns this clone: A read error may explain this, as a much larger clone is one base away. The V call is TRBV28, the J call TRBJ1-4; D is perhaps TRBD1 (6 bases). CDR3 length equals 15 residues. From germline, CDR1 is MDHEN and CDR2 SYDVKM. CDR3 region: CASSRPRGVHEKMFF. The CDR3 region has the DNA TGTGCCAGCAGCCGACCTAGGGGGGTCCATGAAAAAATGTTTTTT.

This clone was seen ten or more times. The genes are TRBV29-1 and TRBJ2-6; D is ambiguous. This CDR3 has 15 amino acids. CDR1 and CDR2 from the germline V gene are SQVTM and ANQGSEA. The V gene lost 5 bases and the J gene lost 4 bases, with 15 bases spanning the gap. The CDR3 sequence is CSVRYQTSGANVLTF. Written as DNA, the CDR3 is TGCAGCGTTAGATATCAGACCTCCGGGGCCAACGTCCTGACTTTC.